Sequencing of this T cell receptor (beta chain) was carried out in a study of beta chain features in type 1 diabetes. Study as a whole: Age, gender and cell yields were alike across patients and healthy donors.

Stem cell-like memory, regulatory, central memory and naive CD4+ cells were sorted via CD45RO/CCR7/CD25/CD127/CD95/CD27. V gave up 6 bases and J gave up 3 bases, with 15 bases separating them. Germline lookup yields CDR1 SNHLY and CDR2 FYNNEI. The CDR3 extends over 15 amino acids. This clone was seen just once. The antigen remains unidentified. Overall study findings and caveats: TCRB CDR3s were moderately but significantly shorter in Type 1 diabetes patients in all four CD4+ subsets. Patients and controls would be equally affected if PCR favored shorter templates.

All of the isolated RNA was reverse transcribed, so expressed TCRB transcripts were sequenced. The average read count of naive, central memory and regulatory T cell samples was around 3.8 million. Sequencing used immunoSEQ multiplex PCR; TCRdb keeps in-frame clones, though not all of them. The sample holds around 40,000 clones, 66% seen once. The sequence was obtained from a man younger than 45 with type 1 diabetes. Some clones in this sample may be carry-over from other donors' samples. The specimen was Tregs from blood. The chain recombines TRBV2 with TRBJ2-1; tentatively, D is TRBD1 (8 bases). CDR3 in amino acids: CASSVQGGYYNEQFF. The CDR3 nucleotides are TGTGCCAGCAGCGTACAGGGGGGGTACTACAATGAGCAGTTCTTC.